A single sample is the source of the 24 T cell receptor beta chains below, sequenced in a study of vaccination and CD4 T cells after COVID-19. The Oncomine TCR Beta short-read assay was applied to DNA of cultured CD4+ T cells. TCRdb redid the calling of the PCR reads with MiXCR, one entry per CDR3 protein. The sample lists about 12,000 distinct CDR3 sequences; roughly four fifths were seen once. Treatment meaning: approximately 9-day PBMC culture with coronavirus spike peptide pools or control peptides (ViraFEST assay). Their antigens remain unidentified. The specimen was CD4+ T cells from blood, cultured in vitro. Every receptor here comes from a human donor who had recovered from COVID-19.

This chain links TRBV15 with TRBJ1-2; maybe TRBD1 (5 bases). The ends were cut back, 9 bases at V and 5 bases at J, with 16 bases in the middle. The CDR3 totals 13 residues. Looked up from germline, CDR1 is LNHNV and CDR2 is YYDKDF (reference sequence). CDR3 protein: CATGARDIYGYTF. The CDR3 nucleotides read TGTGCCACAGGGGCAAGAGACATTTATGGCTACACCTTC. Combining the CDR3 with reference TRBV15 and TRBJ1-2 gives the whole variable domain DAMVIQNPRYQVTQFGKPVTLSCSQTLNHNVMYWYQQKSSQAPKLLFHYYDKDFNNEADTPDNFQSRRPNTSFCFLDIRSPGLGDTAMYLCATGARDIYGYTFGSGTRLTVV.

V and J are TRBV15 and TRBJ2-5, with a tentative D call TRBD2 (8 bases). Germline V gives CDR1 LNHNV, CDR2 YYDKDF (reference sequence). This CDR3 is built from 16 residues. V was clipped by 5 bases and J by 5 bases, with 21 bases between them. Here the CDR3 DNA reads TGTGCCACCAGCTCCCCCCGGGAGGGGGCTGGCGAGACCCAGTACTTC. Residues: CATSSPREGAGETQYF.

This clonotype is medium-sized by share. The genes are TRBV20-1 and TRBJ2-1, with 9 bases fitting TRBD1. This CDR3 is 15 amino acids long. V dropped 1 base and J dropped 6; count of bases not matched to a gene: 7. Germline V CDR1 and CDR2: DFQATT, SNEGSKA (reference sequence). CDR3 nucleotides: TGCAGTGCTAGAGTCCCGGGACAGGGTGCCAATGAGCAGTTCTTC. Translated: CSARVPGQGANEQFF.

The CDR3 coding sequence is TGTGCCAGCAGCGTAGAGACAGGAGTTACTCCCCTCCACTTT. Translating it yields CASSVETGVTPLHF. This chain links TRBV13 with TRBJ1-6; TRBD1 might be the D (6 bases). The CDR3 runs 14 residues. Trimming cost V 5 bases and J 13 bases, with 18 bases left between them. CDR1 is PRHDT, CDR2 FYEKMQ, per germline (reference sequence). Full variable domain (rest looked up from reference TRBV13 and TRBJ1-6): AAGVIQSPRHLIKEKRETATLKCYPIPRHDTVYWYQQGPGQDPQFLISFYEKMQSDKGSIPDRFSAQQFSDYHSELNMSSLELGDSALYFCASSVETGVTPLHFGNGTRLTVT.

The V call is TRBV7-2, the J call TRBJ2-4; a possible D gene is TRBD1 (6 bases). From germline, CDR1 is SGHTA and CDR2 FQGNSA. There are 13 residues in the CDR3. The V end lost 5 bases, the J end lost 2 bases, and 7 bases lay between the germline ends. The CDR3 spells CASSRDTKNIQYF. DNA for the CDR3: TGTGCCAGCAGCCGGGACACCAAAAACATTCAGTACTTC. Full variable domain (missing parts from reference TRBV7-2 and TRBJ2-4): GAGVSQSPSNKVTEKGKDVELRCDPISGHTALYWYRQSLGQGLEFLIYFQGNSAPDKSGLPSDRFSAERTGGSVSTLTIQRTQQEDSAVYLCASSRDTKNIQYFGAGTRLSVL.

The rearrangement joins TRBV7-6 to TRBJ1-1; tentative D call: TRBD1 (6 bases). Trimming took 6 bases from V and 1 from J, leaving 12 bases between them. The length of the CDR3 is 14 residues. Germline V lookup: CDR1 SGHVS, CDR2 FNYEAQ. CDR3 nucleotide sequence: TGTGCCAGCAGTTCGACAGGATCGAACACTGAAGCTTTCTTT. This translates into CASSSTGSNTEAFF.

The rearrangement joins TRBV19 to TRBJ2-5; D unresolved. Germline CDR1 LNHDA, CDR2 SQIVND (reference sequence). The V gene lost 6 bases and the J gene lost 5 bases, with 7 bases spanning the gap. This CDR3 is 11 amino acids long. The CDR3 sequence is CASREAETQYF. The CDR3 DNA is TGTGCCAGTAGAGAGGCGGAGACCCAGTACTTC.

Written as DNA, the CDR3 is TGTGCCAGCAGTGTCCCACAGGGCGGCAATCAGCCCCAGCATTTT. Translated, it gives CASSVPQGGNQPQHF. This chain links TRBV2 with TRBJ1-5; the D gene is possibly TRBD1 (6 bases). The V and J ends lost 4 bases and 2 bases respectively, with 12 bases between them. CDR1 SNHLY and CDR2 FYNNEI come from the germline V gene. The length of the CDR3 is 15 residues.

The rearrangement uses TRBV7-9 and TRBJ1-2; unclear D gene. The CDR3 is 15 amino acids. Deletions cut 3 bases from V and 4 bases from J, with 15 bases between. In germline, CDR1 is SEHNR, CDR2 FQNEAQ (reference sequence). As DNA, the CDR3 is TGTGCCAGCAGCTTCTCCGACGAAACAGCCTATGGCTACACCTTC. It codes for CASSFSDETAYGYTF.

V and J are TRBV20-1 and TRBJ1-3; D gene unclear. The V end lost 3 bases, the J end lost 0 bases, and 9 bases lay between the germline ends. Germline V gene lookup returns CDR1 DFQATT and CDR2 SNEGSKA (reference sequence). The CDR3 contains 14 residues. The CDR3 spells CSASFGTSGNTIYF. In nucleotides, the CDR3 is TGCAGTGCTAGTTTCGGAACCTCTGGAAACACCATATATTTT.

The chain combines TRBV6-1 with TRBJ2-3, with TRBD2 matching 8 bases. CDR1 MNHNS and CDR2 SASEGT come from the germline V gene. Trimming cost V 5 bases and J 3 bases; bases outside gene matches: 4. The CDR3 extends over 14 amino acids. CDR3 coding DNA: TGTGCCAGCAGTCGGGCGGGAGGTACAGATACGCAGTATTTT. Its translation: CASSRAGGTDTQYF.

CDR3 protein: CASSLYRDKKDGYTF. In nucleotides, the CDR3 is TGCGCCAGCAGCTTGTATCGGGACAAGAAGGATGGCTACACCTTC. The chain employs TRBV5-1 and TRBJ1-2, with a tentative D call TRBD1 (6 bases). CDR3 size: 15 residues. Trimming pared 1 base from V and 6 bases from J, leaving 16 bases between. Germline assignment: CDR1 SGHRS and CDR2 YFSETQ.

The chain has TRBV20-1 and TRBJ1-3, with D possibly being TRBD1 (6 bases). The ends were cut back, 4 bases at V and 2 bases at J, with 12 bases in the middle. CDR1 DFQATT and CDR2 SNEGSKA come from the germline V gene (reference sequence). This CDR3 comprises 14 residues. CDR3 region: CSATPNRAGNTIYF. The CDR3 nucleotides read TGCAGTGCTACCCCCAACAGGGCTGGAAACACCATATATTTT.

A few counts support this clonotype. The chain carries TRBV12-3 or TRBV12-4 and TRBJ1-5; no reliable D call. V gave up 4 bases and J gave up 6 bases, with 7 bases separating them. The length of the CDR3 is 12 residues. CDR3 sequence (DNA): TGTGCCAGCAGTTGGGAGGGTCAGCCCCAGCATTTT. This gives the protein CASSWEGQPQHF.

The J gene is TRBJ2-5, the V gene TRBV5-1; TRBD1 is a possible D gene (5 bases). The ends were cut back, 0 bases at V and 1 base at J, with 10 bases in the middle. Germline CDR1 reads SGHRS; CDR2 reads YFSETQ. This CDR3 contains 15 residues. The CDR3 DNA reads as TGCGCCAGCAGCTTGGAGGGGTCCCCCCAAGAGACCCAGTACTTC. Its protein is CASSLEGSPQETQYF.

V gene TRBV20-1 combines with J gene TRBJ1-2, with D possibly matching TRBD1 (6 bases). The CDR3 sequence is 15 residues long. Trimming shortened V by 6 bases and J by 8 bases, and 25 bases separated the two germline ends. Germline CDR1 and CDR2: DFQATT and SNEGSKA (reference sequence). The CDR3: CSATPGRAGEGGYTF. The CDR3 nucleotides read TGCAGTGCCACGCCAGGGCGGGCAGGGGAAGGGGGCTACACCTTC.

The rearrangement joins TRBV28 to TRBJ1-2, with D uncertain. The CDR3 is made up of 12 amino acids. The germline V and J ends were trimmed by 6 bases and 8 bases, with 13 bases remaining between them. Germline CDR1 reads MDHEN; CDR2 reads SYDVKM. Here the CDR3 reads CASSPPQRGYTF. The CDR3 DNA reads TGTGCCAGCAGCCCGCCCCAGAGGGGCTACACCTTC.

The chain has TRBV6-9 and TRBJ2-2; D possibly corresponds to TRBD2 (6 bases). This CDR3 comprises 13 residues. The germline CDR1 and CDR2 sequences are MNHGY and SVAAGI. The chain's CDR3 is CKTGTLNTGELFF. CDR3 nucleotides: TGTAAAACCGGGACTTTGAACACCGGGGAGCTGTTTTTT.

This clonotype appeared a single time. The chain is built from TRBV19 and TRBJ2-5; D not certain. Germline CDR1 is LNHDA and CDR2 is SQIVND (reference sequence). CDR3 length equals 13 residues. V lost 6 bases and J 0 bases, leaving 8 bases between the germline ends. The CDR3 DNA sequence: TGTGCCAGTAGCCGGTCGTACCAAGAGACCCAGTACTTC. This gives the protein CASSRSYQETQYF.

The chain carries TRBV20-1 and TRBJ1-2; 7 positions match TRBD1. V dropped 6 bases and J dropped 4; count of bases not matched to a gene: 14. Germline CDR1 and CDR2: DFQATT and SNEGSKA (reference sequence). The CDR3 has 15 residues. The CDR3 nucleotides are TGCAGTGCCGGAAGGGGACAGCTAGGGTTCTATGGCTACACCTTC. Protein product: CSAGRGQLGFYGYTF.

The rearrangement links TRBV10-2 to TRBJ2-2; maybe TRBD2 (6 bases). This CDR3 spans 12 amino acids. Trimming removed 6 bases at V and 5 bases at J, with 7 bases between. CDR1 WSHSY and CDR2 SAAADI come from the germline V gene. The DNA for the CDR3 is TGCGCCAGCAGCGCGGGGACCGGGGAGCTGTTTTTT. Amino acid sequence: CASSAGTGELFF.

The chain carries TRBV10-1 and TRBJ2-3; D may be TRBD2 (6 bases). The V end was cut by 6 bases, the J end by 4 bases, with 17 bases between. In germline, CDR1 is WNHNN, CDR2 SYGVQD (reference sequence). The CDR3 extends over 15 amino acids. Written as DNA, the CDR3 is TGCGCCAGCAGCCTACTAGCTTACGGCTCAGATACGCAGTATTTT. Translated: CASSLLAYGSDTQYF.

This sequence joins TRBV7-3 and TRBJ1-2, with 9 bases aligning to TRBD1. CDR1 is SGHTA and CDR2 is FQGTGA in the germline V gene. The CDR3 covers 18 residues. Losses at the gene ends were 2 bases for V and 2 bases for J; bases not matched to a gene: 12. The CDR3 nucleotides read TGTGCCAGCAGCTTAGAAGGCTCGGGACAGGGAGAAAACTATGGCTACACCTTC. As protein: CASSLEGSGQGENYGYTF. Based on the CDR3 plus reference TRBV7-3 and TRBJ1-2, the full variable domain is GAGVSQTPSNKVTEKGKYVELRCDPISGHTALYWYRQSLGQGPEFLIYFQGTGAADDSGLPNDRFFAVRPEGSVSTLKIQRTERGDSAVYLCASSLEGSGQGENYGYTFGSGTRLTVV.

Here the CDR3 reads CSARDFATNSYEQYF. The CDR3 DNA sequence: TGCAGTGCTAGAGATTTCGCGACTAACTCCTACGAGCAGTACTTC. The J gene is TRBJ2-7, the V gene TRBV20-1; the D gene is possibly TRBD2 (5 bases). Deletions cut 0 bases from V and 0 bases from J, with 12 bases between. Germline values: CDR1 DFQATT, CDR2 SNEGSKA (reference sequence). The CDR3 has 15 amino acids.